Below are 3 T cell receptor beta chains sequenced from a single sample in a study of shared clonotypes between healthy human individuals. Profiled with immunoSEQ multiplex PCR; TCRdb holds only in-frame clones, not every one. The table shows some 1 million clones, with roughly 75% occurring only once. The sequencing input was memory CD4+ T cells sorted from blood. Subset denoted: CD45RA-negative fraction. The receptors were gathered from a man aged 18 to 30 in good health.

The table lists this clone with a count of one. The chain uses TRBV28 and TRBJ1-6, with 7 positions matching TRBD1. The CDR3 totals 17 residues. Germline V gives CDR1 MDHEN, CDR2 SYDVKM. V was pared by 5 bases and J by 9 bases, with 16 bases of the junction left unmatched. The CDR3 sequence: CASSPPDRVYTSSPLHF. In DNA, the CDR3 is TGTGCCAGCAGTCCCCCCGACAGGGTATATACGAGTTCACCCCTCCACTTT. Full variable domain (rest looked up from reference TRBV28 and TRBJ1-6): DVKVTQSSRYLVKRTGEKVFLECVQDMDHENMFWYRQDPGLGLRLIYFSYDVKMKEKGDIPEGYSVSREKKERFSLILESASTNQTSMYLCASSPPDRVYTSSPLHFGNGTRLTVT.

V and J are TRBV5-4 and TRBJ1-2, with D perhaps matching TRBD1 (6 bases). Germline lookup yields CDR1 SGHNT and CDR2 YYREEE (reference sequence). V gave up 0 bases and J gave up 2 bases, with 17 bases separating them. The CDR3 extends over 17 amino acids. The CDR3 sequence is CASSLGGAQGSNYGYTF. The DNA for the CDR3 is TGTGCCAGCAGCTTGGGGGGGGCCCAGGGTTCGAACTATGGCTACACCTTC.

The chain carries TRBV6-5 and TRBJ1-2; perhaps TRBD1 as D (6 bases). V was pared by 5 bases and J by 4 bases, with 11 bases between. Germline V CDR1 and CDR2: MNHEY, SVGAGI. The CDR3 runs 13 residues. CDR3 DNA sequence: TGTGCCAGCAGTGCATCAGGGGTCTATGGCTACACCTTC. This codes for CASSASGVYGYTF.